One and the same sample provided the 10 T cell receptor beta chains below, sequenced in a study of blood T cell repertoires in COVID-19. Here immunoSEQ multiplex PCR was the method, and the copy in TCRdb shows in-frame clones only, minus some. The sample has approximately 250,000 clones, over 75% seen once. Source material: peripheral blood. These receptors originate from a human donor in a cohort sampled during active COVID-19.

This chain links TRBV2 with TRBJ2-6; D may be TRBD1 (6 bases). Germline loops: CDR1 SNHLY, CDR2 FYNNEI. CDR3 length equals 17 residues. V lost 6 bases and J lost 0, with 15 bases in between. The CDR3 loop reads CASSQGIGGSGANVLTF. DNA for the CDR3: TGTGCCAGCAGCCAGGGGATAGGGGGCTCTGGGGCCAACGTCCTGACTTTC.

The chain combines TRBV18 with TRBJ2-7; 7 bases agree with TRBD2. The length of the CDR3 is 17 residues. The V gene's germline CDR1 is KGHSH and CDR2 LQKENI. Unmatched junction bases numbered 10, after V lost 0 bases and J lost 2 bases. Here the CDR3 reads CASSPPGIASGTYEQYF. CDR3 DNA sequence: TGTGCCAGCTCACCACCGGGAATTGCTAGCGGAACCTACGAGCAGTACTTC.

The V gene is TRBV6-5, the J gene TRBJ2-6; D is perhaps TRBD1 (5 bases). This CDR3 has 16 amino acids. The V end was cut by 0 bases, the J end by 4 bases, with 10 bases between. The germline V gene has CDR1 MNHEY and CDR2 SVGAGI. CDR3 sequence reads: CASSYSRVSGANVLTF. CDR3 nucleotides: TGTGCCAGCAGTTACTCCAGGGTCTCCGGGGCCAACGTCCTGACTTTC.

This clone has only a few counts. The V and J genes are TRBV5-1 and TRBJ1-2, with D possibly being TRBD1 (5 bases). Trimming took 4 bases from V and 6 from J, leaving 13 bases between them. Germline lookup yields CDR1 SGHRS and CDR2 YFSETQ. This CDR3 is 13 amino acids long. As DNA, the CDR3 is TGCGCCAGCAGCCTCGACAGCCTTGATGGCTACACCTTC. Translated, it gives CASSLDSLDGYTF.

The rearrangement uses TRBV5-4 and TRBJ2-5; D perhaps matches TRBD1 (6 bases). The germline V and J ends were trimmed by 0 bases and 5 bases, with 11 bases remaining between them. Germline V lookup: CDR1 SGHNT, CDR2 YYREEE (reference sequence). This CDR3 is 14 amino acids long. Here the CDR3 DNA reads TGTGCCAGCAGCTTGGACAGGGAGAGGGAGACCCAGTACTTC. This gives the protein CASSLDRERETQYF. The full variable domain, with the rest looked up from reference TRBV5-4 and TRBJ2-5, is ETGVTQSPTHLIKTRGQQVTLRCSSQSGHNTVSWYQQALGQGPQFIFQYYREEENGRGNFPPRFSGLQFPNYSSELNVNALELDDSALYLCASSLDRERETQYFGPGTRLLVL.

This chain connects TRBV13 to TRBJ2-7; 8 bases are a match to TRBD1. Per the germline V gene, CDR1 is PRHDT and CDR2 is FYEKMQ (reference sequence). The CDR3 covers 16 residues. V shed 2 bases, J shed 2 bases, and the junction held 8 bases outside the gene matches. CDR3 region: CASSLTLGQEPYEQYF. The CDR3 DNA sequence: TGTGCCAGCAGCTTAACGCTGGGACAGGAACCCTACGAGCAGTACTTC. The full variable domain, its missing parts supplied by reference TRBV13 and TRBJ2-7, is AAGVIQSPRHLIKEKRETATLKCYPIPRHDTVYWYQQGPGQDPQFLISFYEKMQSDKGSIPDRFSAQQFSDYHSELNMSSLELGDSALYFCASSLTLGQEPYEQYFGPGTRLTVT.

Remarks on this clone: Other nucleotide sequences in the sample specify the same CDR3. The gene calls are TRBV5-1 and TRBJ1-1, with a tentative D call TRBD1 (6 bases). The germline gives CDR1 SGHRS, CDR2 YFSETQ. V gave up 0 bases and J gave up 1 base, with 7 bases separating them. This CDR3 is built from 14 residues. CDR3 region: CASSLATGNTEAFF. DNA of the CDR3: TGCGCCAGCAGCTTGGCGACAGGGAACACTGAAGCTTTCTTT.

The chain uses TRBV2 and TRBJ1-5, with 7 bases aligning to TRBD1. The J segment lost 6 bases and the V segment lost 6 bases, leaving 14 bases of the junction unmatched. The CDR3 covers 16 residues. Germline V gene sequence: CDR1 SNHLY, CDR2 FYNNEI. For the CDR3, the DNA is TGTGCCAGCAGCGTACAGACAGGGACAATAGGTCAGCCCCAGCATTTT. Amino acid sequence: CASSVQTGTIGQPQHF.

The genes are TRBV19 and TRBJ2-5, with 7 bases aligning to TRBD2. The length of the CDR3 is 16 residues. The V gene end was trimmed by 3 bases and the J gene end by 2 bases; junction bases not matched to a gene: 9. Germline CDR1 is LNHDA and CDR2 is SQIVND (reference sequence). For the CDR3, the DNA is TGTGCCAGTAGTATGGGGGGGAGCGACGCACAAGAGACCCAGTACTTC. Residues: CASSMGGSDAQETQYF.

This rearrangement joins TRBV16 to TRBJ2-7; maybe TRBD2 (5 bases). Germline V gives CDR1 KGHSY, CDR2 FQNENV. V gave up 2 bases and J gave up 7 bases, with 27 bases separating them. The CDR3 runs 18 residues. As DNA, the CDR3 is TGTGCCAGCAGCCAAATACCCCTGAACCGGGCACGGGAAGGGGAGCAGTACTTC. Its translation: CASSQIPLNRAREGEQYF.